This T cell receptor beta chain derives from a study of control samples from healthy donors and cancer patients. Trimming removed 5 bases from V and 2 bases from J, with 18 bases in between. Germline CDR1 and CDR2: SNHLY and FYNNEI. This CDR3 region has 16 residues. This clone was recorded a few times. Sequenced by immunoSEQ multiplex PCR; TCRdb stores in-frame clones only, minus some. This sample carries 98,000 or so clones, around three quarters of them seen once, and the ten largest clones take about 10%. The clonotype was recovered from a woman aged 25 to 39 in good health. J is TRBJ2-5 and V is TRBV2, with D possibly matching TRBD2 (7 bases). The sequencing input was blood. CDR3 amino acids: CASSPGGGGRQETQYF. As DNA, the CDR3 is TGTGCCAGCAGTCCGGGAGGCGGGGGCCGACAAGAGACCCAGTACTTC.